The rows below give T cell receptor beta chains drawn from one sample of a study of T cell repertoires in cytomegalovirus infection. Antigens for these TCRs are unknown. TCRdb passed the reads through MiXCR, listing each CDR3 protein once. Among 160,000 or so distinct CDR3 sequences listed, about a fifth were seen once. The sequencing here drew on CD8+ T cells from cultured PBMCs, taken from culture after CMV antigen stimulation. Receptors were obtained from a human donor in good health (CMV status not recorded). Some clones in this sample may be carry-over from other donors' samples. CDR3s include the opening cysteine and the closing phenylalanine or tryptophan. D genes are given only for firm matches. The size of a clone is reported for some rows only, either as once, few or many, or as a class for expanded clones.

d_gene,v_gene,abundance,j_gene,CDR3aa,CDR3nt
NA,TRBV2,NA,TRBJ1-1,CASRSGGEYTEAFF,TGTGCCAGCCGGTCGGGGGGAGAGTACACTGAAGCTTTCTTT
NA,TRBV6-2/TRBV6-3,few,TRBJ1-5,CASSSDSFHDSNQPQHF,TGTGCCAGCAGTTCGGACAGCTTTCACGATAGCAATCAGCCCCAGCATTTT
TRBD1,TRBV7-2,few,TRBJ2-6,CASSYTGTGGSGANVLTF,TGTGCCAGCAGTTACACCGGGACAGGGGGCTCTGGGGCCAACGTCCTGACTTTC
TRBD1,TRBV14,NA,TRBJ1-2,CASSQDGGQWEYNYGYTF,TGTGCCAGCAGCCAAGATGGGGGACAGTGGGAATATAACTATGGCTACACCTTC
TRBD1,TRBV7-6,NA,TRBJ2-7,CASSPAAPGGEQYF,TGTGCCAGCAGCCCAGCGGCCCCAGGGGGCGAGCAGTACTTC
NA,TRBV6-2/TRBV6-3,NA,TRBJ2-3,CASTLPPLAVMGTQYF,TGTGCCAGCACTCTCCCTCCGCTAGCCGTGATGGGTACGCAGTATTTT
NA,TRBV4-1,NA,TRBJ1-2,CASSQGGNYGYTF,TGCGCCAGCAGCCAAGGGGGCAACTATGGCTACACCTTC
NA,TRBV4-1,NA,TRBJ2-5,CASSQDEETQYF,TGCGCCAGCAGCCAAGATGAGGAGACCCAGTACTTC
NA,TRBV2,NA,TRBJ2-2,CASSGEDENTGELFF,TGTGCCAGCAGTGGAGAGGACGAGAACACCGGGGAGCTGTTTTTT
NA,TRBV7-9,many,TRBJ1-5,CASSPEGAVQPQHF,TGTGCCAGCAGCCCAGAAGGGGCTGTTCAGCCCCAGCATTTT
TRBD1,TRBV7-6,NA,TRBJ1-2,CASSLYRDRSNYGYTF,TGTGCCAGCAGCTTATATAGGGACAGGTCTAACTATGGCTACACCTTC
NA,TRBV19,NA,TRBJ1-2,CASKTGGKGYTF,TGTGCCTCTAAAACCGGGGGAAAGGGCTACACCTTC
NA,TRBV7-2,NA,TRBJ1-1,CASRETGHTEAFF,TGTGCCAGCAGGGAAACAGGGCACACTGAAGCTTTCTTT
NA,TRBV27,NA,TRBJ1-5,CASSFGGVQGINSNQPQHF,TGTGCCAGCAGTTTCGGCGGTGTACAGGGAATTAATAGCAATCAGCCCCAGCATTTT
TRBD2,TRBV12-3/TRBV12-4,NA,TRBJ2-3,CATQPGPGGGDTQYF,TGTGCCACGCAGCCCGGTCCGGGGGGGGGAGATACGCAGTATTTT
TRBD2,TRBV11-2,NA,TRBJ2-2,CASSRSGLGARELFF,TGTGCCAGCAGCCGTTCCGGACTAGGGGCCCGGGAGCTGTTTTTT
NA,TRBV4-1,NA,TRBJ1-1,CASSQDLQTQGMNTEAFF,TGCGCCAGCAGCCAAGATCTTCAGACACAGGGAATGAACACTGAAGCTTTCTTT
NA,TRBV12-3/TRBV12-4,NA,TRBJ2-3,CASCSEGGSTDTQYF,TGTGCCAGCTGTTCTGAGGGGGGGAGCACAGATACGCAGTATTTT
TRBD1,TRBV5-4,NA,TRBJ2-6,CASSSTGTGEAGANVLTF,TGTGCCAGCAGCTCGACGGGGACAGGGGAAGCAGGGGCCAACGTCCTGACTTTC
NA,TRBV7-2,NA,TRBJ2-7,CASSSATDRVPYEQYF,TGTGCCAGCAGCTCCGCCACTGACAGAGTCCCCTACGAGCAGTACTTC
NA,TRBV27,few,TRBJ1-1,CASSLSTWSTEAFF,TGTGCCAGCAGTTTATCAACCTGGAGCACTGAAGCTTTCTTT
NA,TRBV2,few,TRBJ1-2,CAPGPGGLTPGDGYTF,TGTGCCCCGGGACCCGGGGGCCTCACTCCAGGGGATGGCTACACCTTC
TRBD2,TRBV7-6,NA,TRBJ2-1,CASSPQRGVYNEQFF,TGTGCCAGCAGCCCACAGCGGGGGGTATACAATGAGCAGTTCTTC
TRBD1,TRBV28,many,TRBJ2-1,CASSLGTGGYNEQFF,TGTGCCAGCAGTTTAGGGACAGGGGGCTACAATGAGCAGTTCTTC
TRBD1,TRBV11-2,many,TRBJ1-6,CASSFLRTGNRNNSPLHF,TGTGCCAGCAGCTTTCTACGGACAGGGAATAGGAATAATTCACCCCTCCACTTT
NA,TRBV7-9,many,TRBJ2-7,CASSAPQGVEQYF,TGTGCCAGCAGCGCCCCCCAGGGCGTCGAGCAGTACTTC
NA,TRBV7-9,NA,TRBJ2-1,CASSLAEVAWRGEQFF,TGTGCCAGCAGCTTAGCGGAGGTAGCCTGGAGGGGTGAGCAGTTCTTC
NA,TRBV18,few,TRBJ2-3,CASSPTVPQNTDTQYF,TGTGCCAGCTCCCCGACTGTGCCTCAAAACACAGATACGCAGTATTTT
TRBD1,TRBV7-9,NA,TRBJ2-1,CASSLTGDNEQFF,TGTGCCAGCAGCTTAACAGGGGACAATGAGCAGTTCTTC
TRBD1,TRBV7-8,NA,TRBJ1-5,CASSPVGQGHQPQHF,TGTGCCAGCAGCCCGGTAGGACAGGGGCATCAGCCCCAGCATTTT